This T cell receptor (beta chain) emerged from a study of blood T cell repertoires in COVID-19. Turning to the study itself: T cells, B-cell-depleted T cells, or PBMCs supplied cDNA or gDNA.

CDR1 is SGHNT and CDR2 is YENEEA in the germline V gene. The V end was cut by 5 bases, the J end by 3 bases, with 5 bases between. The CDR3 length is 12 residues. Methods used by the authors: Reference gene primer amplification gave estimated nucleated cell counts. Generated by immunoSEQ multiplex PCR, the TCRdb table keeps only in-frame clones and is missing some. V and J calls and clone size are copied from that table; D and trimming were computed from the DNA. The table shows about 62,000 clones, with approximately 92% occurring only once. Sequenced material: peripheral blood. The sequence was collected from a woman aged 55-75 years with COVID-19, enrolled during active disease. The chain employs TRBV11-3 and TRBJ2-1, with D unresolved. CDR3 sequence reads: CASSAYYNEQFF. CDR3 sequence (DNA): TGTGCCAGCAGCGCGTACTACAATGAGCAGTTCTTC.